This paragraph covers one T cell receptor beta chain sequence. What antigen it recognizes has not been identified. There are no base qualities to consult, and no much larger clone falls within one base. The entry originates in a study of blood T cell repertoires in COVID-19 (dated by TCRdb to 2018 to 2020). Describing the broader study: Samples covering the acute and convalescent phases of COVID-19 were provided by collaborators in the United States, Italy and Spain. The prospective study material was composed of cDNA or gDNA derived from T cells, B-cell-depleted T cells, or PBMCs. Subjects who had been exposed to COVID-19, were actively infected with it, or had recovered from it provided the deeply sampled blood TCRbeta repertoires that made up the dataset. The repertoires were released in a freely available public database meant as a resource for research on the immune response to SARS-CoV-2. The samples were drawn from two sources: the first 160 participants of the ongoing ImmuneRACE study, and 1,200 or so subjects contributed by 6 global collaborators. The sample metadata nearly always contained a de-identified subject ID, COVID-19 status, age in years and sex. Where available, HLA class I and class II types were taken from metadata supplied by the sample provider and were not determined by assay-based typing. Beyond this particular receptor, the publication reports: The quantity of clinical and demographic metadata differed by source and by participant and was supplied without curation.

TCRbeta CDR3 regions were amplified from genomic DNA using the immunoSEQ Assay, a bias-controlled multiplex PCR. For the original study's pipeline: The number of nucleated cells in each sample was estimated from the amplification of reference gene primers within the assay. To quantify the absolute abundance of each unique TCRbeta CDR3 rearrangement, sequence reads were collapsed and filtered. For each sample, productive Simpson clonality was calculated as the square root of Simpson's diversity index over productive rearrangements. TCRdb carries this immuneACCESS record with in-frame sequences only. Its versions omit some clonotypes, under half of them owing to an unresolved V gene in the studies checked, with the rest unexplained. That table supplies the V and J calls and clone size; D and trimming were determined from the DNA. Counted in this sample were under 200,000 clones; approximately 79% of them appeared once. The ten largest clonotypes hold about 3% of the sample.

Including the terminal cysteine and phenylalanine, the CDR3 comprises 14 residues. Just CDR3 DNA is preserved here, 42 bases in frame from base 1. CDR1 SGHNT and CDR2 YYREEE are derived from the germline V gene (reference sequence). Trimming removed 4 bases from V and 5 bases from J, leaving 15 bases between the germline ends. The collaborating institutions used their own protocols to collect whole blood in K2EDTA tubes. For TCRbeta analysis, collaborators shipped samples in one of three forms: frozen whole blood, isolated PBMCs, or DNA extracted from either of those sample types. The rearrangement joined TRBV5-4 to TRBJ2-5; 7 matching bases give a weak D call of TRBD1. The sequenced sample consisted of peripheral blood. The clonotype was recovered from a woman older than 75 with acute or convalescent COVID-19. The CDR3 is CASSAGQLTETQYF. The bases are TGTGCCAGCAGCGCGGGACAGCTGACCGAGACCCAGTACTTC.